This passage covers 28 T cell receptor beta chains from one sample sequenced in a study of T-cell memory formation after mild COVID-19. A single record per CDR3 protein comes from TCRdb applying MiXCR to the 5' RACE reads. The table includes 270,000 or so distinct CDR3 sequences, around 17% detected once. Sequencing input: PBMCs or a T cell subset sorted from them (not recorded which). The receptors originated from a man younger than 35 who had mild COVID-19 (a few samples of this study predate the infection). Cell type and time point are not known.

The V call is TRBV5-1, the J call TRBJ2-2; 8 bases agree with TRBD2. Germline lookup yields CDR1 SGHRS and CDR2 YFSETQ. The trim removed 7 bases at V and 8 bases at J, leaving 13 bases unmatched. The CDR3 is made up of 15 amino acids. The CDR3 nucleotides are TGCGCCAGCGAAGCCGGGACTAGGTCGTCGGGGGAGCTGTTTTTT. Translated: CASEAGTRSSGELFF.

This clonotype was counted many times. The chain uses TRBV4-3 and TRBJ2-7; D is ambiguous. The CDR3 runs 13 residues. V shed 0 bases and J shed 7 bases, with 10 bases lying between them. Germline V gives CDR1 LGHNA, CDR2 YSLEER. The CDR3 protein is CASSQDGFGEQYF. The CDR3 coding sequence is TGCGCCAGCAGCCAAGATGGTTTTGGGGAGCAGTACTTC.

This clonotype was counted a few times. The gene calls are TRBV6-2 or TRBV6-3 and TRBJ2-7; 12 bases match TRBD2. CDR3 length: 17 residues. The germline CDR1 and CDR2 sequences are MNHEY and SVGEGT. The V gene end was trimmed by 4 bases and the J gene end by 3 bases; junction bases not matched to a gene: 10. CDR3 coding DNA: TGTGCCAGCAGTTCTCCAAGACTAGCGGGGGACCTCTACGAGCAGTACGTC. This translates into CASSSPRLAGDLYEQYV.

The V call is TRBV4-3, the J call TRBJ1-3, with D unclear. Trimming took 1 base from V and 1 from J, leaving 5 bases between them. The CDR3 runs 14 residues. Germline V gene data show CDR1 as LGHNA and CDR2 as YSLEER. The CDR3 here is CASSQGASGNTIYF. The CDR3 DNA reads TGCGCCAGCAGCCAAGGGGCTTCTGGAAACACCATATATTTT.

The CDR3 sequence: CASSQEVPRGHGYTF. The CDR3 nucleotides read TGCGCCAGCAGCCAAGAAGTCCCGAGAGGGCATGGCTACACCTTC. The chain links TRBV4-1 to TRBJ1-2; D gene uncertain. The CDR3 covers 15 residues. Trimming removed 0 bases at V and 6 bases at J, with 14 bases between. Per the germline V gene, CDR1 is MGHRA and CDR2 is YSYEKL.

This clonotype was seen ten or more times. The rearrangement joins TRBV5-6 to TRBJ2-1; D is possibly TRBD1 (6 bases). Germline assignment: CDR1 SGHDT and CDR2 YYEEEE. The V and J ends lost 2 bases and 9 bases respectively, with 18 bases between them. This CDR3 is 15 amino acids long. In nucleotides, the CDR3 is TGTGCCAGCAGCTTCATCGACAGGATCTCCGCTGAGCAGTTCTTC. It specifies CASSFIDRISAEQFF.

The chain recombines TRBV30 with TRBJ1-1; 7 nucleotides match TRBD1. Germline V gene lookup returns CDR1 GTSNPN and CDR2 SVGIG (reference sequence). The J segment lost 5 bases and the V segment lost 5 bases, leaving 5 bases of the junction unmatched. The CDR3 runs 12 residues. Written as DNA, the CDR3 is TGTGCCTGGGGAACAGGGGATACTGAAGCTTTCTTT. The encoded protein is CAWGTGDTEAFF.

This clonotype appeared a few times. The chain combines TRBV25-1 with TRBJ2-7; D ambiguous. Germline-derived CDR1 and CDR2 are MGHDK and SYGVNS. This CDR3 is built from 10 residues. Trimming cost V 7 bases and J 1 base, with 2 bases left between them. CDR3 nucleotides: TGTGCCAGCACTTCCTACGAGCAGTACTTC. Its protein is CASTSYEQYF.

This clonotype has ten or more counts. The V gene is TRBV7-2, the J gene TRBJ2-5; TRBD1 agrees at 7 bases. The CDR3 extends over 13 amino acids. Per the germline V gene, CDR1 is SGHTA and CDR2 is FQGNSA. V was clipped by 4 bases and J by 6 bases; unmatched bases: 5. The CDR3 region has the DNA TGTGCCAGCAGCTCAGACAGGGTTCAGACCCAGTACTTC. Amino acid sequence: CASSSDRVQTQYF.

The CDR3 is CATSRPSIGGNQPQHF. CDR3 nucleotide sequence: TGTGCCACCAGCAGACCATCTATTGGGGGCAATCAGCCCCAGCATTTT. The J gene is TRBJ1-5, the V gene TRBV15; D uncertain. Germline V CDR1 and CDR2: LNHNV, YYDKDF (reference sequence). The CDR3 length is 16 residues. V lost 2 bases to trimming and J lost 2 bases, with 13 bases between them.

This sequence joins TRBV5-1 and TRBJ2-5; D gene ambiguous. V was cut by 5 bases and J by 1 base, with 15 bases left in between. CDR3 length: 15 amino acids. Germline V CDR1 and CDR2: SGHRS, YFSETQ. CDR3 nucleotides: TGCGCCAGCAGACCAAACGCCGGCAGCCAAGAGACCCAGTACTTC. This gives the protein CASRPNAGSQETQYF.

The chain combines TRBV10-3 with TRBJ2-7; D is possibly TRBD1 (6 bases). This CDR3 contains 12 residues. V dropped 6 bases and J dropped 0 bases, with 6 bases sitting between them. Germline V gene lookup returns CDR1 ENHRY and CDR2 SYGVKD. This chain's CDR3 is CAIRQGSYEQYF. The CDR3 coding sequence is TGTGCCATCAGACAGGGCTCCTACGAGCAGTACTTC.

This clonotype appeared many times. The chain joins TRBV7-8 to TRBJ2-3, with 10 bases aligning to TRBD1. The CDR3 is 17 amino acids. The V gene end was trimmed by 3 bases and the J gene end by 4 bases; junction bases not matched to a gene: 10. CDR1 SGHVS and CDR2 FQNEAQ come from the germline V gene. CDR3 in amino acids: CASSLRPGQGIPDTQYF. CDR3 bases: TGTGCCAGCAGCTTGCGCCCGGGACAGGGGATTCCAGATACGCAGTATTTT.

This clonotype has ten or more counts. This chain joins TRBV5-1 and TRBJ2-2; 7 positions agree with TRBD1. V gave up 4 bases and J gave up 5 bases; unmatched junction bases: 11. The CDR3 spans 16 residues. Germline V gives CDR1 SGHRS, CDR2 YFSETQ. CDR3 residues: CASSPRGRGQTGELFF. In DNA form, the CDR3 reads TGCGCCAGCAGCCCCCGAGGAAGGGGACAGACCGGGGAGCTGTTTTTT.

This clonotype was counted only a few times. This sequence joins TRBV20-1 and TRBJ1-2, with a tentative D call TRBD1 (6 bases). V was cut by 7 bases and J by 8 bases, with 17 bases left in between. CDR3 length equals 12 residues. The germline V gene encodes CDR1 DFQATT and CDR2 SNEGSKA (reference sequence). The CDR3 sequence is CSVGGQGRGYTF. CDR3 coding DNA: TGCAGTGTAGGCGGGCAGGGGAGAGGCTACACCTTC.

The chain has TRBV6-5 and TRBJ1-2; weak D call: TRBD1 (5 bases). The length of the CDR3 is 16 residues. CDR1 MNHEY and CDR2 SVGAGI come from the germline V gene. Trimming left V 1 base short and J 10 bases short, with 22 bases between. CDR3 nucleotides: TGTGCCAGCAGTTACTTGACCCCCGGGACCCGGGGGGACTACACCTTC. Translating it yields CASSYLTPGTRGDYTF.

The chain joins TRBV20-1 to TRBJ2-3; no firm D call. V gave up 5 bases and J gave up 0 bases, with 9 bases separating them. This CDR3 has 13 residues. Germline V gene data show CDR1 as DFQATT and CDR2 as SNEGSKA (reference sequence). As DNA, the CDR3 is TGCAGTGCTCACCTAGTAAGCACAGATACGCAGTATTTT. Amino acid sequence: CSAHLVSTDTQYF.

A few counts support this clonotype. V is TRBV7-2 and J is TRBJ2-3, with 7 positions matching TRBD1. The CDR3 has 14 residues. Trimming cost V 5 bases and J 4 bases; bases outside gene matches: 6. The V gene's germline CDR1 is SGHTA and CDR2 FQGNSA. The CDR3 here is CASSPHRGADTQYF. CDR3 in DNA: TGTGCCAGCAGCCCGCACAGGGGAGCAGATACGCAGTATTTT.

This chain joins TRBV25-1 and TRBJ1-4; D unresolved. The germline CDR1 and CDR2 sequences are MGHDK and SYGVNS. This CDR3 has 15 amino acids. V was shortened by 4 bases and J by 8 bases, with 17 bases between the two germline ends. The CDR3 nucleotides read TGTGCCAGCAGTGGGCCTGACAAAACTGGCGAAAAACTGTTTTTT. Amino acid sequence: CASSGPDKTGEKLFF.

The table lists this clonotype with a few counts. V and J are TRBV13 and TRBJ2-3; no firm D call. The germline CDR1 and CDR2 sequences are PRHDT and FYEKMQ (reference sequence). V lost 0 bases to trimming and J lost 2 bases, with 12 bases between them. CDR3 size: 16 residues. The CDR3: CASSLGHRADTDTQYF. The CDR3 DNA reads as TGTGCCAGCAGCTTAGGCCACAGAGCCGACACAGATACGCAGTATTTT.

The chain has TRBV7-2 and TRBJ2-4; 7 positions match TRBD1. The trim removed 1 base at V and 9 bases at J, leaving 6 bases unmatched. CDR1 and CDR2 (germline): SGHTA, FQGNSA. The CDR3 spans 14 residues. CDR3 sequence (DNA): TGTGCCAGCAGCTTAGAGGGGGACAGCATCATTCAGTACTTC. This sequence encodes CASSLEGDSIIQYF.

The sample holds a few counts of this clonotype. V usage is TRBV7-2 and J usage is TRBJ1-2; D unclear. The CDR3 runs 14 residues. Looked up from germline, CDR1 is SGHTA and CDR2 is FQGNSA. V was trimmed by 4 bases and J by 2 bases, leaving 11 bases between them. This CDR3 is CASSSPGRNYGYTF. CDR3 coding DNA: TGTGCCAGCAGCTCCCCCGGACGGAACTATGGCTACACCTTC.

The chain links TRBV7-3 to TRBJ2-1; 8 positions match TRBD2. V shed 5 bases and J 1 base; nucleotides not matched to a gene: 7. The CDR3 runs to 16 residues. Germline assignment: CDR1 SGHTA and CDR2 FQGTGA. As DNA, the CDR3 is TGTGCCAGCAGCCGCCTGGGACTAGGGTCCTACAATGAGCAGTTCTTC. Its translation: CASSRLGLGSYNEQFF.

The chain uses TRBV12-3 or TRBV12-4 and TRBJ1-2, with D possibly TRBD1 on 6 matching bases. CDR3 length: 14 amino acids. Trimming took 7 bases from V and 2 from J, leaving 14 bases between them. The CDR3 nucleotides are TGTGCCAGCACAGTACAGGGAGCCAACTATGGCTACACCTTC. Its translation: CASTVQGANYGYTF.

J is TRBJ1-2 and V is TRBV12-3 or TRBV12-4; D unresolved. V lost 3 bases and J lost 3, with 14 bases in between. The CDR3 totals 15 residues. CDR3: CASSFDVGEYYGYTF. CDR3 coding DNA: TGTGCCAGCAGTTTCGATGTCGGGGAATACTATGGCTACACCTTC.

The chain recombines TRBV4-1 with TRBJ2-5; tentative D call: TRBD2 (7 bases). Germline CDR1 MGHRA, CDR2 YSYEKL. The CDR3 spans 15 residues. V was shortened by 1 base and J by 4 bases, with 13 bases between the two germline ends. DNA for the CDR3: TGCGCCAGCAGCCAAGGTTCGGGGGGCCGAGAGACCCAGTACTTC. It is translated as CASSQGSGGRETQYF.

The sample holds a few counts of this clonotype. The V gene is TRBV7-2, the J gene TRBJ2-5, with 8 bases identical to TRBD2. Germline CDR1 reads SGHTA; CDR2 reads FQGNSA. The V gene end was trimmed by 5 bases and the J gene end by 4 bases; junction bases not matched to a gene: 9. The CDR3 runs 15 residues. This chain's CDR3 is CASSLRLARSETQYF. As DNA, the CDR3 is TGTGCCAGCAGCCTGCGACTAGCGCGGTCAGAGACCCAGTACTTC.

This clonotype came up a few times. V and J are TRBV24-1 and TRBJ1-1; no definite D call. CDR1 is KGHDR, CDR2 SFDVKD, per germline. V dropped 4 bases and J dropped 6 bases, with 11 bases sitting between them. CDR3 size: 13 residues. This CDR3 is CATSDAGRAEAFF. The CDR3 DNA is TGTGCCACCAGTGACGCCGGGAGGGCTGAAGCTTTCTTT.